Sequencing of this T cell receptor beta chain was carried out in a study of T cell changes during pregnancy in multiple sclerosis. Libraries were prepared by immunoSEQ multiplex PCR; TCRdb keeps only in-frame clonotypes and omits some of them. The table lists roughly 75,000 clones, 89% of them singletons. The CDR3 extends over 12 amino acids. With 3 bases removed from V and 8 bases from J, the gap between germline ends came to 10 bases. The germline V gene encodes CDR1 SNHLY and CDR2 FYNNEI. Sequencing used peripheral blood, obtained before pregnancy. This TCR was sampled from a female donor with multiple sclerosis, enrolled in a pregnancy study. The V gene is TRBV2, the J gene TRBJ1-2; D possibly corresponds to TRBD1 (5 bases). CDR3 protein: CASSDVGAGYTF. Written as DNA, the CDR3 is TGTGCCAGCAGTGATGTAGGGGCGGGCTACACCTTC.